The 14 T cell receptor beta chains listed next were all sequenced from one sample in a study of cytomegalovirus exposure and HLA in healthy donors. The PCR was carried out with 60 Vbeta primers and 13 Jbeta primers. Sequenced by immunoSEQ multiplex PCR; TCRdb stores in-frame clones only, minus some. The table records 75,000 to 100,000 clones, around three quarters of them present only once. The sample taken for sequencing was PBMCs. These receptors were obtained from a man aged 60 to 69 in good health and CMV-seronegative.

V and J are TRBV14 and TRBJ1-2, with D perhaps matching TRBD1 (6 bases). This CDR3 contains 14 residues. Trimming took off 4 bases at V and 8 bases at J, with 17 bases between the two ends. CDR1 is SGHDN and CDR2 is FVKESK in the germline V gene. CDR3 region: CASSREGGIGGYTF. In DNA form, the CDR3 reads TGTGCCAGCAGCCGGGAGGGGGGCATTGGCGGCTACACCTTC.

The chain is built from TRBV7-2 and TRBJ1-1; 8 bases are a match to TRBD1. The germline V gene encodes CDR1 SGHTA and CDR2 FQGNSA. Trimming took 2 bases from V and 8 from J; bases not matched to a gene: 7. CDR3 length: 14 amino acids. The DNA for the CDR3 is TGTGCCAGCAGCTTACTTACCCGGGACAGGGAAGCTTTCTTT. Its translation: CASSLLTRDREAFF.

This clone was observed once. V and J are TRBV6-1 and TRBJ2-5, with TRBD2 matching over 11 bases. The V gene end was trimmed by 2 bases and the J gene end by 3 bases; junction bases not matched to a gene: 5. The CDR3 is 16 residues long. Germline-derived CDR1 and CDR2 are MNHNS and SASEGT. The CDR3 loop reads CASSEWSSGREETQYF. The CDR3 coding sequence is TGTGCCAGCAGTGAATGGAGTAGCGGGAGGGAAGAGACCCAGTACTTC.

V gene TRBV6-5 combines with J gene TRBJ2-1, with a tentative D call TRBD2 (5 bases). V lost 6 bases to trimming and J lost 1 base, with 13 bases between them. Germline loops: CDR1 MNHEY, CDR2 SVGAGI. This CDR3 has 15 amino acids. CDR3 region: CASSFDYLSYNEQFF. The CDR3 DNA is TGTGCCAGCAGCTTTGACTATTTGTCCTACAATGAGCAGTTCTTC.

V and J are TRBV10-3 and TRBJ2-7, with D tentatively TRBD2 (7 bases). Germline values: CDR1 ENHRY, CDR2 SYGVKD. Trimming took 2 bases from V and 5 from J, leaving 16 bases between them. The CDR3 sequence is 15 residues long. This CDR3 is CAISEAGGGGNEQYF. The CDR3 DNA sequence: TGTGCCATCAGTGAGGCGGGTGGGGGGGGCAACGAGCAGTACTTC.

V and J are TRBV12-5 and TRBJ2-2, with unresolved D. The CDR3 loop spans 14 amino acids. Looked up from germline, CDR1 is LGHNT and CDR2 is FRNRAP. V lost 0 bases and J lost 11, with 13 bases in between. CDR3 in DNA: TGTGCTAGTGGTTTGGTGATTGAGACTCTTGAGCTGTTTTTT. Translation: CASGLVIETLELFF.

J is TRBJ2-5 and V is TRBV6-5; TRBD1 is a possible D gene (5 bases). The germline CDR1 and CDR2 sequences are MNHEY and SVGAGI. CDR3 length: 13 amino acids. The V and J ends lost 3 bases and 4 bases respectively, with 9 bases between them. The DNA for the CDR3 is TGTGCCAGCAGTTATCTCAGGGCAGAGACCCAGTACTTC. Translation: CASSYLRAETQYF.

V gene TRBV5-4 combines with J gene TRBJ1-1; possibly TRBD1 for D (6 bases). The CDR3 is made up of 13 amino acids. Germline V gives CDR1 SGHNT, CDR2 YYREEE (reference sequence). Trimming took off 0 bases at V and 8 bases at J, with 11 bases between the two ends. The CDR3 is CASSLGSGTEAFF. In DNA, the CDR3 is TGTGCCAGCAGCTTGGGATCCGGGACAGAAGCTTTCTTT.

This clone appeared a few times. The CDR3 is CASSEGAAIYNEQFF. CDR3 coding DNA: TGTGCCAGCAGTGAAGGGGCAGCAATTTACAATGAGCAGTTCTTC. The V call is TRBV6-1, the J call TRBJ2-1; D unclear. With 1 base removed from V and 4 bases from J, the gap between germline ends came to 11 bases. The germline V gene encodes CDR1 MNHNS and CDR2 SASEGT. CDR3 length equals 15 residues.

This rearrangement joins TRBV4-3 to TRBJ1-6; D may be TRBD1 (5 bases). The CDR3 spans 14 residues. Germline V CDR1 and CDR2: LGHNA, YSLEER. The germline V and J ends were trimmed by 2 bases and 9 bases, with 11 bases remaining between them. CDR3 loop: CASSQSLGGSPLHF. CDR3 bases: TGCGCCAGCAGCCAAAGTCTCGGGGGTTCACCCCTCCACTTT.

V usage is TRBV5-1 and J usage is TRBJ2-6; D is possibly TRBD1 (5 bases). Trimming pared 4 bases from V and 0 bases from J, leaving 11 bases between. The germline V gene encodes CDR1 SGHRS and CDR2 YFSETQ. The CDR3 has 16 residues. The CDR3 DNA reads as TGCGCCAGCAGCCAGGGTGAGGACTCTGGGGCCAACGTCCTGACTTTC. It specifies CASSQGEDSGANVLTF.

The chain has TRBV28 and TRBJ2-3; tentatively, D is TRBD2 (5 bases). Germline assignment: CDR1 MDHEN and CDR2 SYDVKM. This CDR3 region has 13 residues. Between the trimmed V and J ends, which lost 4 bases and 0 bases, there was a span of 5 bases. The CDR3 sequence is CASSWTSTDTQYF. DNA of the CDR3: TGTGCCAGCAGTTGGACTAGCACAGATACGCAGTATTTT.

This clone was counted only a few times. V is TRBV2 and J is TRBJ1-2, with D perhaps matching TRBD1 (6 bases). Trimming took off 4 bases at V and 7 bases at J, with 10 bases between the two ends. The CDR3 length is 12 residues. Germline V CDR1 and CDR2: SNHLY, FYNNEI. In DNA, the CDR3 is TGTGCCAGCAGTGTTACCAGGGGTGGCTACACCTTC. Its translation: CASSVTRGGYTF.

The chain recombines TRBV4-2 with TRBJ1-2; 7 bases are shared with TRBD1. This CDR3 comprises 12 residues. Germline V gives CDR1 LGHNA, CDR2 YNFKEQ. The trim removed 4 bases at V and 7 bases at J, leaving 3 bases unmatched. CDR3 protein: CASSRDRSGYTF. The CDR3 region has the DNA TGTGCCAGCAGCCGGGACAGATCTGGCTACACCTTC.